This T cell receptor beta chain comes out of a study of T cells in Graves' hyperthyroidism and ophthalmopathy. Germline V lookup: CDR1 DFQATT, CDR2 SNEGSKA (reference sequence). The CDR3 is 14 amino acids. V shed 2 bases and J 3 bases; nucleotides not matched to a gene: 4. RNA transcripts provided the source from which TCR beta CDR3 regions were amplified. A set of HTBI primers served as the primers for a first-round RT-PCR of the TCR CDR3. MiXCR, run by TCRdb on the multiplex PCR reads, gives a single entry per CDR3 protein. This sample has under 300,000 distinct CDR3 sequences, with roughly 13% found just once. Thyroid ultrasound and orbital computed tomography, with clinical symptoms and serum thyroxine and TRAb, informed diagnoses.

The clonotype originates from a woman aged 40 to 55 with Graves' hyperthyroidism. Sequenced material: blood. The chain links TRBV20-1 to TRBJ2-1; TRBD1 agrees at 7 bases. CDR3 nucleotide sequence: TGCAGTGCTAGAACGACAGGGTACTACAATGAGCAGTTCTTC. This encodes CSARTTGYYNEQFF.